This T cell receptor beta chain was captured by sequencing in a study of blood T cell repertoires in COVID-19. Trimming took 5 bases from V and 5 from J, leaving 13 bases between them. This CDR3 contains 14 residues. Germline CDR1 SEHNR, CDR2 FQNEAQ (reference sequence). TCRdb's table, derived via immunoSEQ multiplex PCR, lists solely in-frame clones and lacks some. The repertoire consists of about 200,000 clones, with 70% to 90% occurring once and the leading ten covering more than 0.7%. Sequencing was carried out using peripheral blood. V and J are TRBV7-9 and TRBJ2-1; perhaps TRBD1 as D (6 bases). The TCR was taken from a woman between 70 and 85 years old with acute or convalescent COVID-19. The CDR3 nucleotides read TGTGCCAGCAGCCCCGGACAGTCAGACAATGAGCAGTTCTTC. Translating gives CASSPGQSDNEQFF.